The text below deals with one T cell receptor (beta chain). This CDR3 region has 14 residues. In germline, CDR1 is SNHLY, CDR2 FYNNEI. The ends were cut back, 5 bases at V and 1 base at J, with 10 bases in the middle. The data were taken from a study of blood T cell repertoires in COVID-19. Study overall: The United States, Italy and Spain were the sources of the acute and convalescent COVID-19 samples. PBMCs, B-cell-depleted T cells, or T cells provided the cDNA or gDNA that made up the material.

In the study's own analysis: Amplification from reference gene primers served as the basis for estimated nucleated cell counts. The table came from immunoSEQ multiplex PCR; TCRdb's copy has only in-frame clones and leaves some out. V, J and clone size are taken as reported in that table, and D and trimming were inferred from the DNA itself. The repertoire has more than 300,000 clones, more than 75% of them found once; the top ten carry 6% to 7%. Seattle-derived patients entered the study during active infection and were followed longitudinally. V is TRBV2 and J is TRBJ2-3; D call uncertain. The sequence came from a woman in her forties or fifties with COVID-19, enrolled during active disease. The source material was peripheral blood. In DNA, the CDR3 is TGTGCCAGCAGTCCGGTCCTTCGCACAGATACGCAGTATTTT. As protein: CASSPVLRTDTQYF.